The TCR beta chain under discussion was sequenced for a study of cytomegalovirus exposure and HLA in healthy donors. Overall study: There were 90 million to 130 million unique TCR beta sequences, drawn from approximately 190 million T cells, in an earlier analysis. Whole-study findings and limits: As was reported, the classifier diagnosed cytomegalovirus status with high specificity and sensitivity. Reportedly, TCR beta sequences accurately predicted HLA-A and HLA-B alleles in most subjects. A further, later analysis showed that HLA-associated TCR beta chains (compared with equally common others) were more clonally expanded.

This PCR relied on a set of 60 Vbeta primers and 13 Jbeta primers. Using immunoSEQ multiplex PCR, the repertoire was profiled, and TCRdb retains in-frame clones only, with some absent. Here the sample spans around 150,000 clones, 70% to 85% being singletons. On this clone itself: Its cognate antigen is unknown.

The CDR3 length is 15 residues. V was clipped by 5 bases and J by 6 bases, with 18 bases between them. Germline V gene data show CDR1 as MNHEY and CDR2 as SVGAGI. This receptor was obtained from a male donor in good health and CMV-seronegative. The sequenced sample was PBMCs. This chain connects TRBV6-5 to TRBJ2-3, with D possibly matching TRBD2 (5 bases). The CDR3 region has the DNA TGTGCCAGCAGTCCCGGGGTGGGCAGCCAGGATACGCAGTATTTT. It yields the protein CASSPGVGSQDTQYF.